The 26 T cell receptor beta chains below were found in one sample sequenced in a study of cytomegalovirus exposure and HLA in healthy donors. PCR primers comprised 60 Vbeta and 13 Jbeta primers. Sequenced by immunoSEQ multiplex PCR; TCRdb stores in-frame clones only, minus some. Of about 160,000 clones in the sample, around 72% were seen once. Sample: PBMCs. The receptors were sampled from a woman aged 40 to 55 in good health and CMV-seropositive.

CDR3 sequence reads: CASGGLALTDTQYF. The DNA of the CDR3 is TGTGCCAGCGGGGGACTAGCCCTCACAGATACGCAGTATTTT. This rearrangement joins TRBV19 to TRBJ2-3; 9 bases align to TRBD2. This CDR3 has 14 amino acids. Trimming removed 9 bases from V and 2 bases from J; junction bases left unmatched: 6. Germline CDR1 and CDR2: LNHDA and SQIVND (reference sequence).

This chain connects TRBV4-3 to TRBJ2-2, with 7 positions matching TRBD2. The CDR3 length is 17 residues. CDR1 and CDR2 (germline): LGHNA, YSLEER. With V trimmed by 1 base and J by 6 bases, 11 bases remained unmatched. The CDR3: CASSQVPGGSDPGELFF. CDR3 DNA: TGCGCCAGCAGCCAAGTACCGGGGGGTAGCGACCCCGGGGAGCTGTTTTTT.

Concerning this clone: A read error may account for a junction end that differs from germline. The chain links TRBV7-9 to TRBJ1-1; D perhaps matches TRBD1 (5 bases). Germline V gene data show CDR1 as SEHNR and CDR2 as FQNEAQ (reference sequence). This CDR3 has 14 amino acids. CDR3 in amino acids: CSSSLAAGYTEAFF. DNA of the CDR3: TGTTCCAGCAGCTTAGCGGCAGGGTACACTGAAGCTTTCTTT.

This clone is a singleton in its sample. The chain is built from TRBV10-2 and TRBJ1-2, with a possible D match to TRBD1 (6 bases). Between the trimmed V and J ends, which lost 1 base and 5 bases, there was a span of 8 bases. The CDR3 is 13 residues long. Looked up from germline, CDR1 is WSHSY and CDR2 is SAAADI. Here the CDR3 DNA reads TGCGCCAGCAGTGAGTGGACAGATTATGGCTACACCTTC. Its protein product is CASSEWTDYGYTF.

V and J are TRBV2 and TRBJ2-5; 8 bases match TRBD1. The J call could be wrong; TRBJ2-7 is a better fit for the DNA end. The CDR3 has 14 amino acids. Germline CDR1 is SNHLY and CDR2 is FYNNEI. The CDR3 coding sequence is TGTGCCAGCAAGGTGGGACAGGTATCGCACGAGCAGTACTTC. Its protein is CASKVGQVSHEQYF.

This chain joins TRBV28 and TRBJ1-2; a weak D match, TRBD1 (6 bases). CDR1 is MDHEN, CDR2 SYDVKM, per germline. CDR3 size: 15 residues. The V and J ends lost 3 bases and 7 bases respectively, with 18 bases between them. CDR3 loop: CASSLWTANGGGYTF. In DNA form, the CDR3 reads TGTGCCAGCAGTTTGTGGACAGCTAATGGGGGTGGCTACACCTTC.

The chain recombines TRBV11-2 with TRBJ2-3; 10 bases line up with TRBD2. CDR1 is SGHAT, CDR2 FQNNGV, per germline. This CDR3 has 15 residues. The trim removed 6 bases at V and 5 bases at J, leaving 8 bases unmatched. CDR3 sequence: CASSSSGGAIDTQYF. CDR3 nucleotides: TGTGCCAGCAGTTCAAGCGGGGGGGCAATAGATACGCAGTATTTT.

The chain's CDR3 is CASSFSGGVNTGELFF. DNA for the CDR3: TGTGCCAGCAGCTTCTCGGGGGGGGTGAACACCGGGGAGCTGTTTTTT. The chain recombines TRBV7-3 with TRBJ2-2, with 8 positions matching TRBD2. This CDR3 spans 16 amino acids. From germline, CDR1 is SGHTA and CDR2 FQGTGA. V was clipped by 3 bases and J by 1 base; unmatched bases: 4.

This clone was counted a single time. V and J are TRBV4-3 and TRBJ2-1; 13 nucleotides align to TRBD2. The CDR3 runs to 16 residues. After removal of 4 bases from V and 10 bases from J, the junction contained 10 bases not matched to a gene. The germline CDR1 and CDR2 sequences are LGHNA and YSLEER. The CDR3 DNA sequence: TGCGCCAGCAGCCCGGGGACTAGCGGGGCTTCCAGGGAGCAGTTCTTC. Protein sequence: CASSPGTSGASREQFF.

V is TRBV30 and J is TRBJ1-1; TRBD1 aligns across 7 bases. V lost 2 bases and J lost 6; bases outside the gene matches: 9. The CDR3 runs to 14 residues. The germline V gene has CDR1 GTSNPN and CDR2 SVGIG (reference sequence). The CDR3 sequence is CAWSSRQGGSEAFF. DNA of the CDR3: TGTGCCTGGAGTTCCCGACAGGGTGGGTCTGAAGCTTTCTTT. Variable domain in full (rest from reference TRBV30 and TRBJ1-1): SQTIHQWPATLVQPVGSPLSLECTVEGTSNPNLYWYRQAAGRGLQLLFYSVGIGQISSEVPQNLSASRPQDRQFILSSKKLLLSDSGFYLCAWSSRQGGSEAFFGQGTRLTVV.

CDR3 loop: CASSPVAITDTQYF. In DNA form, the CDR3 reads TGTGCCAGCTCACCCGTTGCGATCACAGATACGCAGTATTTT. This sequence joins TRBV18 and TRBJ2-3; D unclear. This CDR3 contains 14 residues. Trimming left V 3 bases short and J 2 bases short, with 9 bases between. Germline V lookup: CDR1 KGHSH, CDR2 LQKENI.

The rearrangement joins TRBV6-6 to TRBJ1-5, with TRBD1 matching over 11 bases. The germline V gene encodes CDR1 MNHNY and CDR2 SVGAGI (reference sequence). The CDR3 is 15 residues long. Trimming cost V 2 bases and J 6 bases; bases outside gene matches: 3. CDR3 loop: CASSYPGQGAQPQHF. The CDR3 bases are TGTGCCAGCAGTTACCCTGGACAGGGGGCTCAGCCCCAGCATTTT.

This chain joins TRBV9 and TRBJ1-2; D uncertain. Per germline, CDR1 SGDLS and CDR2 YYNGEE. V lost 3 bases, J lost 2 bases, and 5 bases lay in between. The CDR3 loop spans 12 amino acids. CDR3 sequence reads: CASSAPNYGYTF. CDR3 nucleotide sequence: TGTGCCAGCAGCGCTCCGAACTATGGCTACACCTTC.

The chain recombines TRBV29-1 with TRBJ2-2, with 7 bases that match TRBD2. V lost 4 bases to trimming and J lost 2 bases; unmatched junction nucleotides: 4. The V gene's germline CDR1 is SQVTM and CDR2 ANQGSEA. This CDR3 is built from 14 residues. Written as DNA, the CDR3 is TGCAGCGTTGGGCCTAGCGGTAACACCGGGGAGCTGTTTTTT. It translates to CSVGPSGNTGELFF.

The genes are TRBV30 and TRBJ2-1; D not resolved. The V gene lost 2 bases and the J gene lost 7 bases, with 18 bases spanning the gap. Germline V gene sequence: CDR1 GTSNPN, CDR2 SVGIG (reference sequence). The CDR3 spans 15 residues. The CDR3 sequence is CAWSSQRVSTNEQFF. CDR3 nucleotides: TGTGCCTGGAGTTCCCAACGAGTCTCTACGAATGAGCAGTTCTTC.

Regarding this clone: Other DNA sequences in this sample translate to the same CDR3. This rearrangement joins TRBV7-2 to TRBJ2-1, with no clear D. Trimming cost V 2 bases and J 6 bases, with 2 bases left between them. The CDR3 consists of 11 residues. Germline V gene lookup returns CDR1 SGHTA and CDR2 FQGNSA. The CDR3 nucleotides read TGTGCCAGCAGCTTACGCAATGAGCAGTTCTTC. This sequence encodes CASSLRNEQFF.

The count of this clone is one. The J gene is TRBJ1-5, the V gene TRBV7-9; D is uncertain. Trimming shortened V by 1 base and J by 1 base, and 11 bases separated the two germline ends. Looked up from germline, CDR1 is SEHNR and CDR2 is FQNEAQ (reference sequence). This CDR3 has 16 residues. The CDR3 loop is CASSLELRLSNQPQHF. CDR3 nucleotides: TGTGCCAGCAGCTTAGAGCTGCGTTTGAGCAATCAGCCCCAGCATTTT.

V is TRBV7-8 and J is TRBJ2-3, with TRBD2 matching over 13 bases. Germline V CDR1 and CDR2: SGHVS, FQNEAQ. The CDR3 is 17 residues long. V lost 0 bases and J lost 0; bases outside the gene matches: 0. The CDR3 region has the DNA TGTGCCAGCAGCTTAGCGGGACTAGCGGGAAGCACAGATACGCAGTATTTT. Translation gives CASSLAGLAGSTDTQYF. The full variable domain, completed using reference TRBV7-8 and TRBJ2-3, is GAGVSQSPRYKVAKRGQDVALRCDPISGHVSLFWYQQALGQGPEFLTYFQNEAQLDKSGLPSDRFFAERPEGSVSTLKIQRTQQEDSAVYLCASSLAGLAGSTDTQYFGPGTRLTVL.

This chain connects TRBV28 to TRBJ2-5, with D perhaps TRBD2 (5 bases). The last part of the DNA fits TRBJ2-7 better; the J call may be wrong. Germline V gene sequence: CDR1 MDHEN, CDR2 SYDVKM. The CDR3 extends over 14 amino acids. The CDR3 reads CASSRPRDPYEQYF. The CDR3 nucleotides read TGTGCCAGCAGCAGACCCCGGGATCCCTACGAGCAGTACTTC.

This chain connects TRBV30 to TRBJ1-5; D not resolved. V lost 5 bases and J 5 bases, leaving 16 bases between the germline ends. This CDR3 has 14 amino acids. Germline-derived CDR1 and CDR2 are GTSNPN and SVGIG (reference sequence). The chain's CDR3 is CAWSAGGSHQPQHF. The CDR3 nucleotides read TGTGCCTGGTCAGCTGGCGGATCTCATCAGCCCCAGCATTTT.

In this sample, this clone turned up a few times. The chain couples TRBV30 to TRBJ2-3; 9 positions match TRBD1. This CDR3 is 15 amino acids long. The V and J ends lost 2 bases and 4 bases, in that order; junction bases with no gene match: 7. Germline CDR1 and CDR2: GTSNPN and SVGIG (reference sequence). CDR3 nucleotides: TGTGCCTGGAGTTCGCGACAGGGGGGTGCAGATACGCAGTATTTT. It encodes CAWSSRQGGADTQYF.

The rearrangement uses TRBV7-2 and TRBJ2-3; possibly TRBD1 for D (6 bases). The germline V gene has CDR1 SGHTA and CDR2 FQGNSA. This CDR3 has 14 amino acids. Trimming took 0 bases from V and 7 from J, leaving 11 bases between them. As DNA, the CDR3 is TGTGCCAGCAGCTTAGCGGGGGCGACGAATACGCAGTATTTT. Translated: CASSLAGATNTQYF.

The chain has TRBV12-5 and TRBJ1-2; 7 bases map to TRBD1. Germline trimming cut 6 bases from V and 1 base from J; bases unmatched to any gene: 8. This CDR3 comprises 15 residues. The germline V gene encodes CDR1 LGHNT and CDR2 FRNRAP. CDR3 residues: CASGLGQTLNYGYTF. DNA of the CDR3: TGTGCTAGTGGGCTGGGACAGACACTTAACTATGGCTACACCTTC.

As regards this clone: The junction shows a germline mismatch at one end, possibly a read error. This rearrangement joins TRBV7-9 to TRBJ1-1; no clear D gene. CDR1 and CDR2 (germline): SEHNR, FQNEAQ (reference sequence). This CDR3 has 12 amino acids. CDR3 loop: CSSSYRNTEAFF. Written as DNA, the CDR3 is TGTTCCAGCAGCTACAGAAACACTGAAGCTTTCTTT.

The genes are TRBV4-2 and TRBJ2-7; 8 bases align to TRBD1. This CDR3 spans 15 amino acids. Trimming at V came to 4 bases and at J to 2 bases, leaving 7 bases not matched to a gene. Germline loops: CDR1 LGHNA, CDR2 YNFKEQ. CDR3 sequence (DNA): TGTGCCAGCAGCCCCAGGACAGGGATGACCTACGAGCAGTACTTC. Translating it yields CASSPRTGMTYEQYF.

V and J are TRBV7-2 and TRBJ2-7, with 14 bases that match TRBD2. Germline V lookup: CDR1 SGHTA, CDR2 FQGNSA. The V gene end was trimmed by 5 bases and the J gene end by 8 bases; junction bases not matched to a gene: 5. This CDR3 is built from 14 residues. Written as DNA, the CDR3 is TGTGCCAGCAGCGGGGGGACTAGCGGGGGCCAGCAGTACTTC. As protein: CASSGGTSGGQQYF.